Reported below is one T cell receptor (beta chain). The junction departs from the called germline gene at one end, perhaps through a read error. Peripheral blood from each donor was collected in a volume of approximately 10 milliliters. This record belongs to a study of blood T cells in healthy people across ages. This CDR3 is 15 amino acids long. Per the germline V gene, CDR1 is LNHNV and CDR2 is YYDKDF (reference sequence). PCR was performed a second time for about 7 to 12 cycles using a sample-barcoded 5' primer and a J-beta primer mix. Via MiXCR, TCRdb re-called the 5' RACE reads, giving one row per CDR3 protein. The sample holds about 1.5 million distinct CDR3 sequences, approximately 43% seen once.

This rearrangement joins TRBV15 to TRBJ1-1; the D is unclear. The material sequenced was blood. The receptor was isolated from a woman younger than 30 in good health. The CDR3 region has the DNA TGTGCCACTAGCAACCCGCTCGTGGGGAACACTGAAGCTTTCTTT. Translating it yields CATSNPLVGNTEAFF.